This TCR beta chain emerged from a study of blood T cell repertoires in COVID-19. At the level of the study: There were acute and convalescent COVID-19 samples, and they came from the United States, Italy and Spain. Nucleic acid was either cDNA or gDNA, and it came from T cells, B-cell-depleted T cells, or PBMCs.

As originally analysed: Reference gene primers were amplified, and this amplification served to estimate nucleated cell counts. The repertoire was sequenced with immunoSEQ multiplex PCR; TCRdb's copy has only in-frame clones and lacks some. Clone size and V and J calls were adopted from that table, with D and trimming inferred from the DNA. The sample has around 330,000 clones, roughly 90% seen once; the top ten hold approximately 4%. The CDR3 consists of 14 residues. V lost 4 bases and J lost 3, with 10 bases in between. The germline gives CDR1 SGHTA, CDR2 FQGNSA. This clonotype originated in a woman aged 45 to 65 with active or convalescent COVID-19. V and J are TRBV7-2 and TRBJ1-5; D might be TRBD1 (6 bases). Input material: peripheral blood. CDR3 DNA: TGTGCCAGCAGCTGGGGACAAATCAATCAGCCCCAGCATTTT. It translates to CASSWGQINQPQHF.